The 8 T cell receptor beta chains given below trace back to one sample, sequenced in a study of blood T cell repertoires in COVID-19. The repertoire was sequenced with immunoSEQ multiplex PCR; TCRdb's copy has only in-frame clones and lacks some. The top ten clones hold 2% to 2.5% of a sample with about 360,000 clones, 88% of them seen once. The sample consisted of PBMCs or T cells enriched from blood (not recorded which). All receptors derive from a woman between 35 and 50 years old with acute COVID-19.

The chain uses TRBV27 and TRBJ2-3; tentative D call: TRBD1 (6 bases). With 1 base removed from V and 4 bases from J, the gap between germline ends came to 15 bases. Germline CDR1 MNHEY, CDR2 SMNVEV (reference sequence). This CDR3 contains 16 residues. The CDR3 region is CASSLWEQGPPDTQYF. DNA for the CDR3: TGTGCCAGCAGTTTATGGGAACAGGGCCCTCCAGATACGCAGTATTTT.

This chain joins TRBV21-1 and TRBJ1-1. TRBV21-1 is a pseudogene locus. This CDR3 has 15 amino acids. The CDR3 coding sequence is TGTGCCAGCAGCTCCCGTGGTACGGGAAACACTGAAGCTTTCTTT. Translation gives CASSSRGTGNTEAFF.

The chain uses TRBV12-3 or TRBV12-4 and TRBJ1-3; perhaps TRBD1 as D (5 bases). V dropped 7 bases and J dropped 3 bases, with 10 bases sitting between them. The CDR3 length is 13 residues. Here the CDR3 DNA reads TGTGCCAGCATGCGGGGCGGTGGAAACACCATATATTTT. This encodes CASMRGGGNTIYF.

J is TRBJ1-3 and V is TRBV6-5; a possible D gene is TRBD1 (5 bases). CDR1 and CDR2 (germline): MNHEY, SVGAGI. The CDR3 length is 16 residues. V dropped 4 bases and J dropped 2 bases, with 15 bases sitting between them. The CDR3 loop reads CASSSRAQGAGNTIYF. CDR3 nucleotide sequence: TGTGCCAGCAGTTCCAGGGCCCAGGGTGCTGGAAACACCATATATTTT.

The chain links TRBV7-7 to TRBJ1-3; possibly TRBD1 for D (6 bases). This CDR3 spans 15 amino acids. Trimming cost V 7 bases and J 5 bases, with 18 bases left between them. Germline V lookup: CDR1 SSHAT, CDR2 FNYEAQ (reference sequence). CDR3 amino acids: CASIQPGDGRNTIYF. DNA of the CDR3: TGTGCCAGCATCCAGCCAGGGGATGGTCGAAACACCATATATTTT.

This chain links TRBV7-8 with TRBJ2-2, with 12 bases aligning to TRBD1. CDR3 length equals 17 residues. With V trimmed by 5 bases and J by 5 bases, 9 bases remained unmatched. Looked up from germline, CDR1 is SGHVS and CDR2 is FQNEAQ. The CDR3 DNA follows: TGTGCCAGCAGCGCCTGGGGACAGGGGGCCTGGACCGGGGAGCTGTTTTTT. Translated: CASSAWGQGAWTGELFF.

This clone was seen only a few times. This rearrangement joins TRBV6-5 to TRBJ1-2; 12 nucleotides align to TRBD1. Losses at the gene ends were 6 bases for V and 7 bases for J; bases not matched to a gene: 3. The CDR3 runs 13 residues. Per germline, CDR1 MNHEY and CDR2 SVGAGI. Written as DNA, the CDR3 is TGTGCCAGCAGCCGGGACAGGGGGCTTGGCTACACCTTC. Its protein product is CASSRDRGLGYTF.

This clone showed up just a few times. V gene TRBV5-1 combines with J gene TRBJ1-6; D gene uncertain. The CDR3 loop spans 14 amino acids. The V end lost 0 bases, the J end lost 5 bases, and 6 bases lay between the germline ends. From germline, CDR1 is SGHRS and CDR2 YFSETQ. The chain's CDR3 is CASSLDLNNSPLHF. The CDR3 DNA sequence: TGCGCCAGCAGCTTGGATCTTAATAATTCACCCCTCCACTTT.